A selection of T cell receptor beta chains follows, all from one sample in a study of blood T cell repertoires in COVID-19. The assay was immunoSEQ multiplex PCR, and TCRdb's table has in-frame clones only and misses some. Of some 290,000 clones in the sample, approximately 90% were seen once. Specimen: PBMCs or T cells enriched from blood (not recorded which). The receptors were gathered from a woman aged 35 to 49 with acute COVID-19. The CDR3 runs from the conserved cysteine through the conserved F or W. Fields, in order: CDR3 length, clone size, V gene, J gene, D gene, CDR3 protein, CDR3 DNA. D genes are given only for firm matches. Only some rows state a clone size, as once, few, many or a class for expanded clones.

14	-	TRBV5-1	TRBJ2-7	-	CASSFSGQGDEQYF	-
15	-	TRBV11-3	TRBJ2-1	TRBD2	CASSLTSGSYNEQFF	TGTGCCAGCAGCCTGACTAGCGGGTCCTACAATGAGCAGTTCTTC
16	-	TRBV4-2	TRBJ1-4	-	CASSQPPGRENEKLFF	TGTGCCAGCAGCCAACCGCCGGGACGGGAGAATGAAAAACTGTTTTTT
12	-	TRBV29-1	TRBJ1-2	-	CSVGRTDHGYTF	TGCAGCGTGGGAAGGACAGACCATGGCTACACCTTC
15	-	TRBV3-1/TRBV3-2	TRBJ2-1	-	CASSQGPVGQVEQFF	TGTGCCAGCAGCCAAGGTCCGGTGGGGCAGGTTGAGCAGTTCTTC
13	-	TRBV19	TRBJ1-6	TRBD1	CASSTGGDSPLHF	TGTGCCAGTAGTACAGGGGGCGATTCACCCCTCCACTTT
13	-	TRBV5-1	TRBJ1-6	-	CASSLGDNSPLHF	TGCGCCAGCAGCTTGGGAGATAATTCACCCCTCCACTTT
15	few	TRBV5-1	TRBJ1-1	TRBD1	CASSRDRWENTEAFF	TGCGCCAGCAGCCGGGACAGGTGGGAGAACACTGAAGCTTTCTTT
15	-	TRBV3-1/TRBV3-2	TRBJ1-2	-	CASSQGTGPGYGYTF	TGTGCCAGCAGCCAAGGAACAGGGCCGGGCTATGGCTACACCTTC
15	-	TRBV7-9	TRBJ1-4	-	CASSLRGTANEKLFF	TGTGCCAGCAGCCTCAGAGGGACTGCCAATGAAAAACTGTTTTTT
16	-	TRBV20-1	TRBJ2-7	TRBD2	CSASFLTSGKSYEQYF	TGCAGTGCTAGTTTCCTTACTAGCGGGAAGAGCTACGAGCAGTACTTC
13	-	TRBV19	TRBJ1-2	-	CASSIQVRYGYTF	TGTGCCAGTAGTATCCAGGTCCGCTATGGCTACACCTTC
16	once	TRBV19	TRBJ2-7	TRBD1	CASRFSDRGFAEEQYF	TGTGCCAGTAGGTTCTCGGACAGGGGCTTTGCGGAGGAGCAGTACTTC
17	once	TRBV6-1	TRBJ2-7	-	CASSEPFRVGPTYEQYF	TGTGCCAGCAGTGAACCGTTCCGGGTGGGGCCTACCTACGAGCAGTACTTC
16	-	TRBV21-1	TRBJ1-1	-	CASSKDSGHLNTEAFF	TGTGCCAGCAGCAAAGATTCAGGACACCTTAACACTGAAGCTTTCTTT
15	-	TRBV3-1/TRBV3-2	TRBJ1-6	-	CASSQGTPWSSPLHF	TGTGCCAGCAGCCAAGGTACCCCGTGGAGTTCACCCCTCCACTTT
12	-	TRBV5-1	TRBJ2-1	-	CASSLRRDEQFF	TGCGCCAGCAGCCTCCGTCGGGATGAGCAGTTCTTC
13	-	TRBV27	TRBJ1-2	-	CASSSKQGSGYTF	TGTGCCAGCAGTTCAAAACAGGGCAGCGGCTACACCTTC
14	-	TRBV19	TRBJ1-2	-	CASRRAEIVYGYTF	TGTGCCAGTCGTAGGGCAGAGATAGTCTATGGCTACACCTTC
14	-	TRBV5-5	TRBJ1-5	-	CASSLRDFNQPQHF	TGTGCCAGCAGCTTAAGGGACTTCAATCAGCCCCAGCATTTT
14	-	TRBV7-9	TRBJ1-1	-	CASSLRQMNTEAFF	TGTGCCAGCAGCTTGCGGCAGATGAACACTGAAGCTTTCTTT
16	-	TRBV6-5	TRBJ1-1	TRBD1	CASSYSQGYGNTEAFF	TGTGCCAGCAGTTACTCACAGGGGTATGGGAACACTGAAGCTTTCTTT
14	-	TRBV24-1	TRBJ2-3	-	CATSDRQFTDTQYF	TGTGCCACCAGTGATAGACAGTTCACAGATACGCAGTATTTT
14	-	TRBV6-5	TRBJ2-1	-	CASSSPGPHDEQFF	TGTGCCAGCAGTTCCCCGGGTCCTCACGATGAGCAGTTCTTC
13	-	TRBV24-1	TRBJ1-1	-	CATSDGTPAQAFF	TGTGCCACCAGTGATGGGACACCTGCCCAAGCTTTCTTT
14	-	TRBV6-6	TRBJ2-3	TRBD2	CASSYSTGGYTQYF	TGTGCCAGCAGTTACTCGACGGGGGGATATACGCAGTATTTT
13	-	TRBV19	TRBJ1-1	-	CASGDTPNTEAFF	TGTGCCAGCGGGGACACTCCGAACACTGAAGCTTTCTTT
13	-	TRBV6-4	TRBJ2-7	-	CASSDSSSYEQYF	TGTGCCAGCAGTGATTCCAGCTCCTACGAGCAGTACTTC
16	-	TRBV18	TRBJ2-2	-	CASSPNAGSNTGELFF	TGTGCCAGCTCACCCAACGCAGGGTCCAACACCGGGGAGCTGTTTTTT
14	few	TRBV3-1/TRBV3-2	TRBJ1-2	-	CASSQETVIDGYTF	TGTGCCAGCAGCCAAGAAACAGTCATTGATGGCTACACCTTC
16	-	TRBV28	TRBJ1-5	TRBD1	CASSFAGQGMNQPQHF	TGTGCCAGCAGTTTCGCGGGACAGGGAATGAATCAGCCCCAGCATTTT
17	-	TRBV11-2	TRBJ2-2	TRBD2	CASSLAFRTSSTGELFF	TGTGCCAGCAGCTTAGCTTTCCGGACTAGTTCCACCGGGGAGCTGTTTTTT
15	-	TRBV7-2	TRBJ1-3	TRBD1	CASSMGTVEGNTIYF	TGTGCCAGCAGCATGGGGACAGTAGAAGGAAACACCATATATTTT